This T cell receptor beta chain was identified during a study of cytotoxic CD8 clonotypes in ibrutinib-treated CLL. Clones were read by immunoSEQ multiplex PCR, and TCRdb kept only the in-frame ones, dropping some. The table has around 250,000 clones, around three quarters seen once; the top ten hold over 15%. This CDR3 contains 13 residues. Sequencing was performed on PBMCs, taken after 24 months of ibrutinib treatment. The source of this sequence is a human donor with chronic lymphocytic leukemia. The chain joins TRBV21-1 to TRBJ2-2; the table's D call, TRBD2, was not checked against the DNA. TRBV21-1 is a recognized pseudogene. The CDR3 here is CASSNICTGELFF. Written as DNA, the CDR3 is TGTGCCAGCAGCAATATCTGCACCGGGGAGCTGTTTTTT.